This entry is about one T cell receptor (beta chain). The V end lost 2 bases, the J end lost 4 bases, and 11 bases lay between the germline ends. Germline lookup yields CDR1 MRHNA and CDR2 SNTAGT. There are 14 residues in the CDR3. The protocol was immunoSEQ multiplex PCR, while the TCRdb copy is restricted to in-frame clones and leaves out a portion. Of a few hundred thousand clones in the sample, approximately 87% were seen once. This specimen belongs to a study of Ad26.COV2.S vaccination and SARS-CoV-2 variants. Whole-study context: Intramuscular Ad26.COV2.S doses were given once or twice, 56 days apart.

Treatment indicated: roughly 18 received Ad26.COV2.S at low or high dose, single or two shots; roughly five received placebo; per-sample allocation not given. Sampling occurred on day 63 after the first vaccine or placebo injection. Here the sequenced sample was peripheral blood, taken in a trial of Ad26.COV2.S vaccine versus placebo. The TCR was taken from a person aged 18-60 years who received the Ad26.COV2.S COVID-19 vaccine or a placebo. J is TRBJ2-5 and V is TRBV6-4, with D perhaps TRBD2 (5 bases). The CDR3 nucleotides are TGTGCCAGCAGTGACGACGGGATAGTAGAGACCCAGTACTTC. It specifies CASSDDGIVETQYF.